The 2 T cell receptor beta chains reported below all come from one sample, sequenced in a study of T-cell reconstitution after alpha-beta-depleted transplantation in children. Construction of the TCRbeta library involved unique molecular identifiers. TCRdb ran MiXCR on the PCR reads and lists one entry per CDR3 protein. Among 200,000 to 250,000 distinct CDR3 sequences listed, under 8.5% were seen once. The sample in question was PBMCs, mostly from graft donor cells, obtained 360 days after TCRalphabeta/CD19-depleted stem cell transplant. All receptors come from a male patient aged 2-15 years who had a stem cell transplant for acute myeloid leukemia, so the T cells may come from the graft donor.

This clonotype turned up a few times. The chain recombines TRBV20-1 with TRBJ2-1, with a tentative D call TRBD1 (5 bases). CDR3 size: 14 residues. The V gene lost 1 base and the J gene lost 10 bases, with 17 bases spanning the gap. Germline-derived CDR1 and CDR2 are DFQATT and SNEGSKA (reference sequence). CDR3 loop: CSARGPQGFHEQFF. The CDR3 DNA reads TGCAGTGCTAGAGGACCCCAGGGATTTCACGAGCAGTTCTTC.

This clonotype was seen ten or more times. The CDR3 coding sequence is TGCGCCAGCAGCCCGGGGACTGGGGGTTACGAGCAGTACTTC. It translates to CASSPGTGGYEQYF. This rearrangement joins TRBV4-3 to TRBJ2-7; D may be TRBD2 (6 bases). The V and J ends lost 4 bases and 4 bases respectively, with 14 bases between them. CDR3 length: 14 amino acids. Looked up from germline, CDR1 is LGHNA and CDR2 is YSLEER.